This TCR beta chain is from a study of shared clonotypes between healthy human individuals (dated by TCRdb to 2018 to 2021). About the full investigation: The cohort comprised a couple of women and a few men aged 18 to 49 years. For each donor, three plates each were used for CD4 naive and CD4 memory, two plates were used for CD8 naive, and one plate was used for CD8 memory. The study deeply sequenced blood TCR repertoires of several healthy adults to estimate repertoire size and the extent of clonotype sharing between individuals. Per donor, leukapheresis produced somewhere between about 0.9 and 10 billion PBMCs. To increase sequencing depth and limit assay-specific biases, different laboratories used diverse techniques to prepare libraries and sequence TCR repertoires.

Healthy HIV-negative adults with no recently reported acute infections or vaccinations were included as donors. Every donor was a Caucasian adult living in Nashville, Tennessee, USA. Magnetic negative selection was used to enrich CD4+ T cells, after which naive cells were positively selected on CD45RA and the negative fraction became the memory subset. Blood was obtained by leukapheresis, after which PBMCs were separated by Ficoll-Histopaque density gradient centrifugation and cryopreserved in liquid nitrogen vapor phase. Analytical flow cytometry was used to check the purity and quantity of every magnetically sorted T cell population. From each sorted fraction, genomic DNA was isolated and quantified by UV absorbance on a Nanodrop 2000c. On the study overall, not on this receptor specifically: Because the study included only a small number of donors, the genetic and exposure-history diversity represented was limited. Sampling was limited to blood, and TCR repertoires in tissue likely differ from TCR repertoires in blood. Rarefaction of sorted-subset datasets indicated incomplete sequencing despite the large sequencing depth. Compared with non-shared clonotypes, clonotypes shared by all four sorted-subset donors had higher generation probabilities. When a few donors were compared, the shared fraction of clonotypes was 5% to 6.5% for naive CD4, 3.5% to 4% for naive CD8, more than 2% for memory CD4, and less than 0.5% for memory CD8. Pairwise subsampling indicated that sequencing depth was expected to affect the degree of clonotype sharing among donors. Larger estimated clonotype richness was generally found for naive subsets than for memory subsets.

Using the deep immunoSEQ assay, TCR CDR3 regions were amplified from genomic DNA by multiplex PCR. Extracted genomic DNA from each cell subset was spread evenly across all wells of several immunoSEQ 96-well plates, with each plate serving as a replicate. Each replicate PCR for sorted subsets received about 210 ng genomic DNA, equal to around 32,000 T cell genomes. Purified libraries were measured with a Qubit 3.0 fluorometer, size-checked on a Bioanalyzer 2100, and measured again with the KAPA Library Quantification kit. Every immunoSEQ 96-well plate was sequenced on a separate single-read 150-cycle Illumina NextSeq 550 flow cell. For the original study's pipeline: The immunoSEQ output contained only junctional sequences without quality scores, so filtering could not match that applied to full-length reads. Sequences were annotated with PyIR, a Python wrapper for IgBLAST v1.9, and V/J genes and CDR3 were assigned using IMGT germline references. Reads were removed for weak V/J assignments (E-value above 1e-6), missing CDR3, stop codons, out-of-frame junctions, or ambiguous translated residues. A V3J clonotype was defined by an identical inferred V gene, J gene, and CDR3 amino acid sequence. To compute the percentage overlap between repertoires, the number of shared unique clonotypes was divided by the size of the smaller repertoire. Richness of each repertoire was evaluated using RTK rarefaction, the Chao1 estimator, and Recon v2.1 estimates of unobserved clonotypes. Generation probabilities for all TCRbeta clonotypes obtained by the gDNA method from a handful of donors were computed using OLGA. As stored in TCRdb, this immuneACCESS dataset retains in-frame rearrangements with V and J assigned. A fraction of the clones does not appear; measured against another copy, unresolved V genes explain less than half of the discrepancy, and the remainder lacks a known reason. V, J and clone size were drawn from that table, and D and trimming were deduced from the DNA. The sample has about 1 million clones on record, about 75% of them singletons. Clones ranked in the top ten supply about 1.5% of the sample.

This clone was seen only once. Its specific antigen is unknown. No per-base quality is available; no much larger clone lies one base away. What was sequenced was memory CD4+ T cells sorted from blood. According to the study, the label for this sample's cell subset or site signals: CD45RA-negative fraction. The sequence was obtained from a man younger than 35 in good health.

CDR3 loop: CATSSIGGNSPLHF. The sequenced DNA: TGTGCCACGTCGTCTATAGGAGGAAATTCACCCCTCCACTTT. The rearranged segments are TRBV10-3 and TRBJ1-6, with no confident D gene call. V and J are truncated by 10 bases and 7 bases respectively, leaving an intervening sequence of 17 bases. CDR1 is given as ENHRY and CDR2 as SYGVKD, both from the germline V gene. Counted from cysteine to phenylalanine, this CDR3 has 14 amino acids. Kept here is only the CDR3 DNA, which spans 42 bases and is read in frame from base 1.